Below, one T cell receptor beta chain is given with its context. Its antigen is unknown. This entry is derived from a study of response to subunit inactivated influenza vaccine. MiXCR was run by TCRdb on the RT-PCR reads, yielding one entry per CDR3 protein. This sample has 530,000 or so distinct CDR3 sequences, with about 11% found just once. Study outcomes and limitations: Each seasonal flu vaccination may recruit only limited new T cells, authors suggested.

Per germline, CDR1 MNHEY and CDR2 SVGAGI. This CDR3 has 14 amino acids. V lost 1 base and J lost 5, with 11 bases in between. The TCR was taken from a man aged 50 to 59 who received an inactivated influenza vaccine. The chain links TRBV6-5 to TRBJ2-5; D unclear. The material was PBMCs from blood, obtained on the day of vaccination. DNA for the CDR3: TGTGCCAGCAGTTACTTAGAATCATGGGAGACCCAGTACTTC. Translation gives CASSYLESWETQYF.